Below are 9 T cell receptor beta chains sequenced from a single sample in a study of beta chain features in type 1 diabetes. Every isolated RNA sample was fully reverse transcribed, so sequencing captured expressed TCRB transcripts. Data came from immunoSEQ multiplex PCR; TCRdb stores just in-frame clones and leaves some out. The sample yields about 150,000 clones, roughly 11% seen once. Sequencing was done on a sample of central memory CD4+ T cells from blood. These receptors came from a man aged 18 to 29 in good health.

This clone was observed a few times. Other DNA sequences in this specimen translate into the identical CDR3. The genes are TRBV5-1 and TRBJ2-6; D remains ambiguous. Germline CDR1 reads SGHRS; CDR2 reads YFSETQ. Trimming took off 0 bases at V and 0 bases at J, with 4 bases between the two ends. This CDR3 is 15 amino acids long. The CDR3, as DNA: TGCGCCAGCAGCTTGGTAGCCTCTGGGGCCAACGTCCTGACTTTC. Its protein product is CASSLVASGANVLTF.

This clone turned up a few times. This chain joins TRBV7-3 and TRBJ2-5, with TRBD2 matching over 7 bases. The ends lost 5 bases at V and 7 bases at J; junction bases unmatched: 4. CDR1 SGHTA and CDR2 FQGTGA come from the germline V gene. The CDR3 length is 12 residues. The CDR3 nucleotides read TGTGCCAGCAGCCTAGGCGGGGGGACCCAGTACTTC. Translated: CASSLGGGTQYF.

This clone was detected a few times. V is TRBV5-1 and J is TRBJ1-1, with D unclear. V lost 2 bases, J lost 0 bases, and 5 bases lay in between. This CDR3 contains 13 residues. CDR1 SGHRS and CDR2 YFSETQ come from the germline V gene. The CDR3 DNA follows: TGCGCCAGCAGCTTAACTATGAACACTGAAGCTTTCTTT. This encodes CASSLTMNTEAFF. Complete variable domain (other parts from reference TRBV5-1 and TRBJ1-1): KAGVTQTPRYLIKTRGQQVTLSCSPISGHRSVSWYQQTPGQGLQFLFEYFSETQRNKGNFPGRFSGRQFSNSRSEMNVSTLELGDSALYLCASSLTMNTEAFFGQGTRLTVV.

The table lists this clone with a few counts. The genes are TRBV6-6 and TRBJ1-2; weak D call: TRBD1 (5 bases). The CDR3 is made up of 13 amino acids. Germline V gene data show CDR1 as MNHNY and CDR2 as SVGAGI (reference sequence). Trimming pared 5 bases from V and 3 bases from J, leaving 10 bases between. As DNA, the CDR3 is TGTGCCAGCAGTCGGGGCTCTGACTATGGCTACACCTTC. The encoded protein is CASSRGSDYGYTF.

This clone was seen more than once but under ten times. The chain uses TRBV28 and TRBJ1-4, with D unresolved. The CDR3 has 15 residues. Trimming removed 4 bases from V and 8 bases from J, with 17 bases in between. CDR1 and CDR2 (germline): MDHEN, SYDVKM. CDR3 in amino acids: CASSSRDKGREKLFF. CDR3 in DNA: TGTGCCAGCAGTTCCCGGGATAAAGGTCGGGAAAAACTGTTTTTT.

The chain combines TRBV7-2 with TRBJ2-3; D might be TRBD2 (6 bases). There are 14 residues in the CDR3. Germline V gene lookup returns CDR1 SGHTA and CDR2 FQGNSA. V was cut by 8 bases and J by 6 bases, with 18 bases left in between. For the CDR3, the DNA is TGTGCCAGCCGGGGGACGGGGGACCGGGATACGCAGTATTTT. Amino acid sequence: CASRGTGDRDTQYF.

This clone was found many times. The chain is built from TRBV5-1 and TRBJ2-1, with TRBD1 identical over 7 bases. In germline, CDR1 is SGHRS, CDR2 YFSETQ. V was pared by 0 bases and J by 7 bases, with 10 bases of the junction left unmatched. This CDR3 is built from 16 residues. DNA for the CDR3: TGCGCCAGCAGCTTGGATCAGAGACAGGGCATGAATGAGCAGTTCTTC. It yields the protein CASSLDQRQGMNEQFF.

This clone has just a few counts. The chain is built from TRBV14 and TRBJ2-1, with D perhaps matching TRBD1 (6 bases). CDR1 SGHDN and CDR2 FVKESK come from the germline V gene. This CDR3 has 11 amino acids. Trimming removed 3 bases from V and 15 bases from J, with 12 bases in between. CDR3: CASSQRGKVFF. CDR3 bases: TGTGCCAGCAGCCAGAGGGGGAAGGTGTTCTTC.

This clone occurred a few times. The V call is TRBV30, the J call TRBJ2-7, with D unresolved. Germline CDR1 and CDR2: GTSNPN and SVGIG (reference sequence). The CDR3 runs 14 residues. Between the trimmed V and J ends, which lost 4 bases and 2 bases, there was a span of 15 bases. The DNA of the CDR3 is TGTGCCTGGAAACATCAGGCCATGACCTACGAGCAGTACTTC. It translates to CAWKHQAMTYEQYF.